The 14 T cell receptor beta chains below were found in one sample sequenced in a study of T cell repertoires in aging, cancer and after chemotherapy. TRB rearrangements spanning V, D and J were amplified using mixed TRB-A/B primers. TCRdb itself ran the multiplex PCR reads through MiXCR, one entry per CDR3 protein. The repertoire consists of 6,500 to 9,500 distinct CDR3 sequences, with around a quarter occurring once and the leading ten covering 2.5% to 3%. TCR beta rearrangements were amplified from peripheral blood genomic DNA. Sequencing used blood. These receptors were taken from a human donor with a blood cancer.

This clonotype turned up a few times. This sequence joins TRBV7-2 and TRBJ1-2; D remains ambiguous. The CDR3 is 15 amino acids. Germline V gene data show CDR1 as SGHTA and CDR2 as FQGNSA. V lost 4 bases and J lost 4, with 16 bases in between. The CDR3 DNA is TGTGCCAGCAGCTGGGGTGTTGACGGTGCCTATGGCTACACCTTC. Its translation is CASSWGVDGAYGYTF.

This CDR3 reads CASSPTDRVTEKLFF. The CDR3 DNA reads TGTGCCAGCAGCCCCACCGACAGGGTCACCGAAAAACTGTTTTTT. This chain uses TRBV28 with TRBJ1-4; 7 positions match TRBD1. The length of the CDR3 is 15 residues. The junction had 12 bases not matched to a gene; V was cut back by 6 bases and J by 8 bases. Germline CDR1 reads MDHEN; CDR2 reads SYDVKM.

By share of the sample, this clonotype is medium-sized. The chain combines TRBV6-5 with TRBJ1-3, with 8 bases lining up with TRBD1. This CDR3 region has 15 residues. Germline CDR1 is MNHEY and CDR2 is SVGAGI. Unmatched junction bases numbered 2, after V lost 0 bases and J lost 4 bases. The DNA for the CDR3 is TGTGCCAGCAGTTACTCGACAGGGGTCGGAAACACCATATATTTT. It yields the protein CASSYSTGVGNTIYF.

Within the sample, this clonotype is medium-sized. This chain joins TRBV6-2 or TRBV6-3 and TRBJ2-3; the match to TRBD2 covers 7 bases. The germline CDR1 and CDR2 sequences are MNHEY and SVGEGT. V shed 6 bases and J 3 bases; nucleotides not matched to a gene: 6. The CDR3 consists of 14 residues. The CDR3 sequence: CASRRLAETDTQYF. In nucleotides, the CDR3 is TGTGCCAGCAGAAGACTAGCCGAGACAGATACGCAGTATTTT.

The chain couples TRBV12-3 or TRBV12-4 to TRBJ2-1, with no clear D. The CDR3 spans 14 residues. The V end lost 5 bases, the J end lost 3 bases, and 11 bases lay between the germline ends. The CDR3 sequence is CASSEAHGYNEQFF. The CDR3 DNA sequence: TGTGCCAGCAGTGAAGCGCACGGCTACAATGAGCAGTTCTTC.

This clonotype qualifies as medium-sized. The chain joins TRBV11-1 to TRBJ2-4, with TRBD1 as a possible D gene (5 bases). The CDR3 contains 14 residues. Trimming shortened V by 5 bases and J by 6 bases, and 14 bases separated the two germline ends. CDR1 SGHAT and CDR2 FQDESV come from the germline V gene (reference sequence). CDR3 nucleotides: TGTGCCAGCAGCCCACCCGGCAGGGTAAACATTCAGTACTTC. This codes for CASSPPGRVNIQYF.

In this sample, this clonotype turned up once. The chain's CDR3 is CASPATAGDEQFF. In DNA, the CDR3 is TGCGCCAGCCCCGCGACGGCTGGCGATGAGCAGTTCTTC. This rearrangement joins TRBV10-1 to TRBJ2-1; D gene unclear. Germline-derived CDR1 and CDR2 are WNHNN and SYGVQD (reference sequence). V gave up 8 bases and J gave up 8 bases, with 16 bases separating them. This CDR3 comprises 13 residues.

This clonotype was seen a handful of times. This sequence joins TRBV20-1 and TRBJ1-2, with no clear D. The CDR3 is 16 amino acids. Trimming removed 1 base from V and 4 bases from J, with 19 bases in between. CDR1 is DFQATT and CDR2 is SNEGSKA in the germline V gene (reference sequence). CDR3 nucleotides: TGCAGTGCTAGAGTGTTTTCGAAAGGGCCTCCCTATGGCTACACCTTC. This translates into CSARVFSKGPPYGYTF.

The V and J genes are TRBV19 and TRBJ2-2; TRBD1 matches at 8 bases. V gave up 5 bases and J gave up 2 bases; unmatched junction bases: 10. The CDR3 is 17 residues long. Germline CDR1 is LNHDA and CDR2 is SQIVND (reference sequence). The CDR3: CASSSAGQGRNTGELFF. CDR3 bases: TGTGCCAGTAGTTCCGCCGGACAGGGACGAAACACCGGGGAGCTGTTTTTT.

The CDR3 DNA follows: TGCAGTGCTAGAGTGAGGACAACGCTCGCCTCCTCTGGAAACACCATATATTTT. Its translation: CSARVRTTLASSGNTIYF. The V gene is TRBV20-1, the J gene TRBJ1-3; D may be TRBD1 (5 bases). V shed 1 base and J shed 0 bases, with 19 bases lying between them. In germline, CDR1 is DFQATT, CDR2 SNEGSKA (reference sequence). The CDR3 length is 18 residues.

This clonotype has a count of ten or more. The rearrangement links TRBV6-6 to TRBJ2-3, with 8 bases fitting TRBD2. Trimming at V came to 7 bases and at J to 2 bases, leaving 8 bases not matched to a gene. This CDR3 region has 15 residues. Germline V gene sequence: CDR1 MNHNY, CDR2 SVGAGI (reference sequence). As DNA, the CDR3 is TGTGCCAGCAAGGGCCAGCGGGGGAACACAGATACGCAGTATTTT. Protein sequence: CASKGQRGNTDTQYF.

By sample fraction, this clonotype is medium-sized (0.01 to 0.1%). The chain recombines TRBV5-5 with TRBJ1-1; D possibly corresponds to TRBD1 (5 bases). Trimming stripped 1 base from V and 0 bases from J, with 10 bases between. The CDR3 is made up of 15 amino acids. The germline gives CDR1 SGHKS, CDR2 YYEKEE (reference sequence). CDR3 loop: CASSLRGVLNTEAFF. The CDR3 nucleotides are TGTGCCAGCAGCTTGAGAGGGGTGCTGAACACTGAAGCTTTCTTT.

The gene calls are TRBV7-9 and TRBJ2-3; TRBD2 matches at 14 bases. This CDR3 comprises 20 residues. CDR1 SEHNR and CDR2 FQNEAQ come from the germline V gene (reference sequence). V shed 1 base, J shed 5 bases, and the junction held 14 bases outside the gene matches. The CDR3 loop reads CASSLGVTSGGAYSLDTQYF. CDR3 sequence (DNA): TGTGCCAGCAGCTTAGGGGTGACTAGCGGGGGGGCCTATTCGTTAGATACGCAGTATTTT.

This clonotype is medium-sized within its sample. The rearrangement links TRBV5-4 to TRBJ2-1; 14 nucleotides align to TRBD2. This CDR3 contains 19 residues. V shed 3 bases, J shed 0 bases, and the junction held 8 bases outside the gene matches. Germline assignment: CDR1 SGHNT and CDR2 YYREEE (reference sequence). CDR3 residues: CASSSGLAGGYFSYNEQFF. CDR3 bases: TGTGCCAGCAGCTCCGGACTAGCGGGAGGATATTTCTCCTACAATGAGCAGTTCTTC.